These 18 T cell receptor beta chains share one sample of origin, sequenced in a study of T cell responses to AZD1222 COVID-19 vaccine. Profiled with immunoSEQ multiplex PCR; TCRdb holds only in-frame clones, not every one. The data show 65,000 to 85,000 clones, 70% to 90% seen once. This specimen consisted of peripheral blood, obtained 28 days after the second AZD1222 dose. The receptors originated from an adult who received the AZD1222 COVID-19 vaccine.

J is TRBJ2-3 and V is TRBV5-5; no definite D call. With 2 bases removed from V and 2 bases from J, the gap between germline ends came to 9 bases. The CDR3 is 14 residues long. Germline assignment: CDR1 SGHKS and CDR2 YYEKEE (reference sequence). CDR3 sequence (DNA): TGTGCCAGCAGCTTAGGGTTTTTCACAGATACGCAGTATTTT. This translates into CASSLGFFTDTQYF.

The CDR3 sequence: CASSFRYTF. CDR3 bases: TGTGCCAGCAGTTTCCGGTACACCTTC. The chain is built from TRBV27 and TRBJ1-2; no definite D call. The CDR3 totals 9 residues. Germline V CDR1 and CDR2: MNHEY, SMNVEV (reference sequence). Trimming left V 3 bases short and J 11 bases short, with 4 bases between.

This clone was seen more than once but under ten times. The chain links TRBV5-5 to TRBJ1-1; D remains unclear. The CDR3 is made up of 11 amino acids. Germline V gives CDR1 SGHKS, CDR2 YYEKEE (reference sequence). The V end was cut by 0 bases, the J end by 9 bases, with 6 bases between. CDR3 sequence reads: CASSLAEQAFF. As DNA, the CDR3 is TGTGCCAGCAGCTTGGCAGAGCAAGCTTTCTTT.

This clone was counted a single time. The chain combines TRBV28 with TRBJ1-4; no definite D call. V lost 6 bases and J 10 bases, leaving 21 bases between the germline ends. CDR1 and CDR2 (germline): MDHEN, SYDVKM. This CDR3 region has 15 residues. CDR3 loop: CASSRSKGEWGKLFF. CDR3 nucleotide sequence: TGTGCCAGCAGCCGTAGTAAGGGAGAGTGGGGAAAACTGTTTTTT.

The chain links TRBV6-6 to TRBJ1-5, with a possible D match to TRBD1 (6 bases). CDR1 and CDR2 (germline): MNHNY, SVGAGI (reference sequence). V lost 5 bases and J 6 bases, leaving 23 bases between the germline ends. The CDR3 covers 17 residues. The CDR3 DNA follows: TGTGCCAGCAGTCCAAAGGGTCGGGGGGGGCTGTTTCAGCCCCAGCATTTT. Translation gives CASSPKGRGGLFQPQHF.

The sample holds a few counts of this clone. Other DNA sequences in the sample encode the same CDR3. The V gene is TRBV7-8, the J gene TRBJ2-5; TRBD2 matches at 10 bases. In germline, CDR1 is SGHVS, CDR2 FQNEAQ. The CDR3 consists of 15 residues. V shed 4 bases, J shed 2 bases, and the junction held 4 bases outside the gene matches. The CDR3 coding sequence is TGTGCCAGCAGCTGGCGGACTAGCGGACAAGAGACCCAGTACTTC. Translation gives CASSWRTSGQETQYF.

This chain uses TRBV5-4 with TRBJ2-7, with D possibly being TRBD1 (5 bases). This CDR3 is built from 15 residues. Germline CDR1 SGHNT, CDR2 YYREEE (reference sequence). V lost 4 bases, J lost 3 bases, and 17 bases lay in between. The CDR3, as DNA: TGTGCCAGCAGCCCCACCCAGGGATACGGCTACGAGCAGTACTTC. Translated: CASSPTQGYGYEQYF.

The V and J genes are TRBV21-1 and TRBJ1-2. TRBV21-1 is an annotated pseudogene. This CDR3 region has 9 residues. The CDR3 DNA reads as TGTGCCACCTTCTATGGCTACACCTTC. It yields the protein CATFYGYTF.

The genes are TRBV7-2 and TRBJ2-7; weak D call: TRBD1 (6 bases). The CDR3 sequence is 13 residues long. Between the trimmed V and J ends, which lost 3 bases and 5 bases, there was a span of 11 bases. CDR1 is SGHTA, CDR2 FQGNSA, per germline. The chain's CDR3 is CASSFNRDNEQYF. The DNA for the CDR3 is TGTGCCAGCAGCTTCAACCGGGACAACGAGCAGTACTTC.

This chain links TRBV6-5 with TRBJ1-2, with 7 bases fitting TRBD1. Germline loops: CDR1 MNHEY, CDR2 SVGAGI. V shed 6 bases and J 6 bases; nucleotides not matched to a gene: 4. This CDR3 region has 12 residues. The CDR3 is CASRPGGHGYTF. As DNA, the CDR3 is TGTGCCAGCAGGCCAGGGGGTCATGGCTACACCTTC.

A single count supports this clone. Other nucleotide sequences from this sample produce the same CDR3. V usage is TRBV24-1 and J usage is TRBJ1-1; D is possibly TRBD1 (5 bases). Trimming cost V 5 bases and J 4 bases, with 10 bases left between them. The CDR3 runs 13 residues. Germline CDR1 and CDR2: KGHDR and SFDVKD. DNA for the CDR3: TGTGCCACCAGTGTGGGGGGGGGCACTGAAGCTTTCTTT. Amino acids: CATSVGGGTEAFF.

This clone was seen a handful of times. This sequence joins TRBV24-1 and TRBJ1-4; the D is unclear. Per germline, CDR1 KGHDR and CDR2 SFDVKD. Between the trimmed V and J ends, which lost 2 bases and 6 bases, there was a span of 6 bases. The CDR3 has 13 residues. The CDR3 DNA follows: TGTGCCACCAGTGATTCCAGTGATGAAAAACTGTTTTTT. The encoded protein is CATSDSSDEKLFF.

The genes are TRBV29-1 and TRBJ1-2; D uncertain. The CDR3 extends over 12 amino acids. V lost 7 bases, J lost 4 bases, and 13 bases lay in between. Germline V gene lookup returns CDR1 SQVTM and CDR2 ANQGSEA. As DNA, the CDR3 is TGCAGCGGGGAGGATGTGTCCTATGGCTACACCTTC. This translates into CSGEDVSYGYTF.

The V and J genes are TRBV24-1 and TRBJ2-1; the match to TRBD2 covers 11 bases. Germline V gene data show CDR1 as KGHDR and CDR2 as SFDVKD. J was trimmed by 8 bases and V by 9 bases; bases with no gene match: 14. This CDR3 comprises 16 residues. CDR3 in DNA: TGTGCCACCGCTTCCGATATAGCGGGGGGGCCGGATGAGCAGTTCTTC. Its translation: CATASDIAGGPDEQFF.

The table lists this clone with a few counts. The J gene is TRBJ2-2, the V gene TRBV19; D unresolved. Trimming took off 5 bases at V and 5 bases at J, with 15 bases between the two ends. The CDR3 sequence is 15 residues long. The germline gives CDR1 LNHDA, CDR2 SQIVND (reference sequence). In nucleotides, the CDR3 is TGTGCCAGTAGTCCGACCGGCGCCTTTACCGGGGAGCTGTTTTTT. Translating gives CASSPTGAFTGELFF. The variable domain in full, completed from reference TRBV19 and TRBJ2-2, reads DGGITQSPKYLFRKEGQNVTLSCEQNLNHDAMYWYRQDPGQGLRLIYYSQIVNDFQKGDIAEGYSVSREKKESFPLTVTSAQKNPTAFYLCASSPTGAFTGELFFGEGSRLTVL.

The chain has TRBV15 and TRBJ2-7; D gene uncertain. The CDR3 loop spans 11 amino acids. With 4 bases removed from V and 4 bases from J, the gap between germline ends came to 5 bases. Germline CDR1 is LNHNV and CDR2 is YYDKDF (reference sequence). CDR3 in DNA: TGTGCCACCAGCAACCGGTACGAGCAGTACTTC. This encodes CATSNRYEQYF.

The V gene is TRBV10-3, the J gene TRBJ2-7, with D possibly TRBD1 on 6 matching bases. The CDR3 covers 18 residues. V shed 3 bases and J shed 0 bases, with 21 bases lying between them. The germline CDR1 and CDR2 sequences are ENHRY and SYGVKD. Written as DNA, the CDR3 is TGTGCCATCAGTGATGATCCCCCGGGGCAGGGGAGCTCCTACGAGCAGTACTTC. Translated, it gives CAISDDPPGQGSSYEQYF.

This clone was detected once. The chain is built from TRBV7-9 and TRBJ1-2; D is ambiguous. The V gene's germline CDR1 is SEHNR and CDR2 FQNEAQ (reference sequence). The CDR3 consists of 12 residues. Between the trimmed V and J ends, which lost 2 bases and 8 bases, there was a span of 9 bases. The CDR3 DNA reads as TGTGCCAGCAGCTTACGGTCGGAGGGCTACACCTTC. Its protein product is CASSLRSEGYTF.